This TCR beta chain was captured in a study of immune cell composition in non-small cell lung cancer. At the level of the study: Tumours were mainly lung adenocarcinoma or squamous cell carcinoma. Study-wide points: Lung squamous cell carcinoma tumours had significantly higher top 10 clone scores and productive clonality than lung adenocarcinoma. Squamous carcinomas (75%) more often had tumour-associated clones >0.5% than adenocarcinomas (approximately 35%).

V lost 1 base, J lost 7 bases, and 11 bases lay in between. Germline CDR1 and CDR2: SQVTM and ANQGSEA. This CDR3 is built from 13 residues. Clones were sequenced by immunoSEQ multiplex PCR, and TCRdb holds only the in-frame ones, with some missing. The profile shows some 9,100 clones, about two thirds of them singletons. Frozen unsorted single-cell suspensions supplied the genomic DNA. With respect to this clone: The target antigen is unknown.

The origin of this receptor is a human donor with non-small cell lung cancer. This sequence joins TRBV29-1 and TRBJ2-1; D perhaps matches TRBD2 (6 bases). Sequencing input: lung tumor tissue. Written as DNA, the CDR3 is TGCAGCGTTGAAGGCGGGGCGCGAAATGAGCAGTTCTTC. Translation: CSVEGGARNEQFF.